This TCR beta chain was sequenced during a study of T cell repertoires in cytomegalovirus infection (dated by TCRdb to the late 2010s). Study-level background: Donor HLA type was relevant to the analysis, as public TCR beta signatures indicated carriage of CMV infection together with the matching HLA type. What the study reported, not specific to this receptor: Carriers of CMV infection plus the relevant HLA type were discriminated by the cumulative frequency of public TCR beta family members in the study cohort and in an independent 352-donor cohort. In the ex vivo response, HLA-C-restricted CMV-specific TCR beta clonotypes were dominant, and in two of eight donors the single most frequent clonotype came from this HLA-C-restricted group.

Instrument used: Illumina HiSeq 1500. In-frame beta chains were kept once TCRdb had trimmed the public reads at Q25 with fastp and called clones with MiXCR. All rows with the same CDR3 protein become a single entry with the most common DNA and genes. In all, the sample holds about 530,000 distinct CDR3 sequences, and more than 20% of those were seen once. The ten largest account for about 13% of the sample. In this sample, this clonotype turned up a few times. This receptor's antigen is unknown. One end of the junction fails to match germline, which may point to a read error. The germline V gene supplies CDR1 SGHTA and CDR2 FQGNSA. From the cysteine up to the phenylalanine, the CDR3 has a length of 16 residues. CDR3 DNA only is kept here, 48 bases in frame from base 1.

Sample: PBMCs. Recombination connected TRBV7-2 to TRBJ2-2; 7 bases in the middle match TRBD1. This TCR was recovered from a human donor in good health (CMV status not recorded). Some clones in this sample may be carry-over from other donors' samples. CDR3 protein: CASGLPTGMVTGELFF. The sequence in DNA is TGTGCCAGCGGCTTACCGACAGGGATGGTTACCGGGGAGCTGTTTTTT.